The rows below give T cell receptor beta chains drawn from one sample of a study of T cell responses to AZD1222 COVID-19 vaccine. Profiled with immunoSEQ multiplex PCR; TCRdb holds only in-frame clones, not every one. In the table there are approximately 120,000 clones, around 87% of which are singletons. This specimen consisted of peripheral blood, obtained on day 0 of AZD1222 vaccination. These receptors originate from an adult in good health. Each CDR3 is given with its conserved first and last residue. The D gene is left open where the match is weak. Part of the rows lack a size; the others show once, few, many or a class for expanded clones.

few | TRBD2 | TRBJ2-1 | TRBV5-1 | CASSQASGMYNEQFF | TGCGCCAGCAGCCAAGCTAGCGGGATGTACAATGAGCAGTTCTTC
NA | NA | TRBJ1-3 | TRBV30 | CAWVGEGTIYF | TGTGCCTGGGTGGGGGAGGGCACCATATATTTT
NA | NA | TRBJ2-1 | TRBV30 | CAWSVQAGYNEQFF | TGTGCCTGGAGTGTACAAGCGGGCTACAATGAGCAGTTCTTC
NA | NA | TRBJ1-4 | TRBV21-1 | CASSKYADEKLFF | TGTGCCAGCAGCAAATACGCTGATGAAAAACTGTTTTTT
NA | NA | TRBJ2-7 | TRBV5-6 | CASSLAPGSSYEQYF | TGTGCCAGCAGCTTGGCGCCAGGATCCTCCTACGAGCAGTACTTC
NA | NA | TRBJ2-1 | TRBV28 | CATTGQRDEQFF | TGTGCCACTACCGGACAGAGGGATGAGCAGTTCTTC
few | TRBD1 | TRBJ1-3 | TRBV9 | CASSVGPPGQGSRNTIYF | TGTGCCAGCAGCGTAGGGCCCCCGGGACAGGGTTCTCGAAACACCATATATTTT
once | TRBD2 | TRBJ2-1 | TRBV6-2/TRBV6-3 | CASSSTSGGFDEQFF | TGTGCCAGCAGTTCGACTAGCGGGGGGTTTGATGAGCAGTTCTTC
NA | NA | TRBJ2-2 | TRBV7-8 | CASSLGRGSGELFF | TGTGCCAGCAGCTTAGGGAGGGGCTCCGGGGAGCTGTTTTTT
NA | TRBD1 | TRBJ1-6 | TRBV7-9 | CASSLQQGANSPLHF | TGTGCCAGCAGCTTACAACAGGGGGCGAATTCACCCCTCCACTTT
NA | TRBD1 | TRBJ1-1 | TRBV3-1/TRBV3-2 | CASSQELGQGIGTEAFF | TGTGCCAGCAGCCAAGAATTGGGACAGGGGATAGGGACTGAAGCTTTCTTT
NA | TRBD2 | TRBJ2-3 | TRBV6-6 | CASSYAASGTQYF | TGTGCCAGCAGTTACGCGGCTAGCGGTACGCAGTATTTT
NA | TRBD2 | TRBJ2-1 | TRBV6-4 | CASSSSGGAFEQFF | TGTGCCAGCAGTTCTAGCGGGGGGGCCTTTGAGCAGTTCTTC
NA | NA | TRBJ2-1 | TRBV7-8 | CASSLSGLLSDNEQFF | TGTGCCAGCAGCTTGTCTGGTCTACTTAGCGACAATGAGCAGTTCTTC
NA | NA | TRBJ2-4 | TRBV27 | CASSRANIQYF | TGTGCCAGCAGTCGGGCAAACATTCAGTACTTC
NA | NA | TRBJ1-1 | TRBV9 | CASSPQPLAFF | TGTGCCAGCAGCCCGCAGCCCCTGGCTTTCTTT
NA | NA | TRBJ2-7 | TRBV29-1 | CSAARGTSSYEQYF | TGCAGCGCTGCAAGGGGAACATCCTCCTACGAGCAGTACTTC
few | NA | TRBJ1-1 | TRBV6-4 | CASRGGVNTEAFF | TGTGCCAGCAGAGGAGGGGTGAACACTGAAGCTTTCTTT
NA | TRBD1 | TRBJ1-3 | TRBV28 | CASRRQGASGNTIYF | TGTGCCAGCAGAAGACAGGGAGCCTCTGGAAACACCATATATTTT
NA | NA | TRBJ2-7 | TRBV5-4 | CASSLWTVAGEQYF | TGTGCCAGCAGCCTATGGACAGTGGCGGGCGAGCAGTACTTC
NA | NA | TRBJ2-2 | TRBV28 | CASSLGVNRNTGELFF | TGTGCCAGCAGTTTGGGGGTTAACAGAAACACCGGGGAGCTGTTTTTT
NA | TRBD2 | TRBJ2-5 | TRBV7-9 | CASSLVPSGDQETQYF | TGTGCCAGCAGCTTAGTCCCTAGCGGGGACCAAGAGACCCAGTACTTC
NA | TRBD2 | TRBJ2-2 | TRBV6-4 | CASSERREGRGTGELFF | TGTGCCAGCAGTGAAAGGCGGGAGGGCCGGGGCACCGGGGAGCTGTTTTTT
once | NA | TRBJ1-2 | TRBV5-1 | CASSGGWGNNYGYTF | TGCGCCAGCAGCGGCGGGTGGGGGAACAACTATGGCTACACCTTC
NA | NA | TRBJ1-1 | TRBV3-1/TRBV3-2 | CASSLGPRSVEAFF | TGTGCCAGCAGCCTGGGACCGCGGTCCGTCGAAGCTTTCTTT
few | TRBD1 | TRBJ1-1 | TRBV3-1/TRBV3-2 | CASSHGDRGTEAFF | TGTGCCAGCAGCCACGGGGACAGGGGCACTGAAGCTTTCTTT
NA | NA | TRBJ2-7 | TRBV11-1 | CASSLDRQSYEQYF | TGTGCCAGCAGCTTAGACAGACAGTCCTACGAGCAGTACTTC
NA | TRBD1 | TRBJ2-2 | TRBV5-4 | CASSYRTGTGELFF | TGTGCCAGCAGCTACCGGACAGGGACCGGGGAGCTGTTTTTT
NA | NA | TRBJ1-1 | TRBV19 | CASSMSGMGTEAFF | TGTGCCAGTAGTATGTCGGGGATGGGGACTGAAGCTTTCTTT
NA | NA | TRBJ2-5 | TRBV19 | CASSAMDGLGETQYF | TGTGCCAGTAGTGCGATGGACGGTCTCGGGGAGACCCAGTACTTC
NA | NA | TRBJ2-7 | TRBV5-6 | CASSSTLEQYF | TGTGCCAGCAGCTCGACCCTCGAGCAGTACTTC
NA | NA | TRBJ1-1 | TRBV7-9 | CASSFSRGTEAFF | TGTGCCAGCAGCTTTTCCCGGGGAACTGAAGCTTTCTTT
NA | TRBD2 | TRBJ2-3 | TRBV6-1 | CASSEFGLAGGLYTDTQYF | TGTGCCAGCAGTGAATTTGGGCTAGCGGGGGGCCTGTACACAGATACGCAGTATTTT
few | TRBD1 | TRBJ1-1 | TRBV30 | CAWRPRGAFEAFF | TGTGCCTGGAGGCCCAGGGGGGCCTTTGAAGCTTTCTTT
NA | NA | TRBJ1-1 | TRBV7-3 | CASSLSPGMNTEAFF | TGTGCCAGCAGCTTATCCCCCGGCATGAACACTGAAGCTTTCTTT
NA | NA | TRBJ1-2 | TRBV3-1/TRBV3-2 | CASSQDPGGMGGYTF | TGTGCCAGCAGCCAAGATCCCGGGGGCATGGGTGGCTACACCTTC
once | TRBD1 | TRBJ1-1 | TRBV14 | CASSQWTGGNTEAFF | TGTGCCAGCAGCCAATGGACAGGGGGTAACACTGAAGCTTTCTTT
NA | NA | TRBJ1-2 | TRBV4-1 | CASSQGYYWAYGYTF | TGCGCCAGCAGCCAAGGTTATTACTGGGCCTATGGCTACACCTTC
NA | NA | TRBJ2-3 | TRBV18 | CASSLSTDTQYF | TGTGCCAGCTCACTTAGCACAGATACGCAGTATTTT
NA | NA | TRBJ1-1 | TRBV4-2 | CASSQEQGISEAFF | TGTGCCAGCAGCCAGGAACAGGGCATCTCTGAAGCTTTCTTT
NA | NA | TRBJ2-1 | TRBV24-1 | CATSDRNREQFF | TGTGCCACCAGTGATAGAAACCGAGAGCAGTTCTTC
NA | TRBD2 | TRBJ2-3 | TRBV27 | CASRPLAGARTDTQYF | TGTGCCAGCAGACCACTAGCGGGGGCCCGCACAGATACGCAGTATTTT
NA | NA | TRBJ2-1 | TRBV12-3/TRBV12-4 | CASSPGIGSQFF | TGTGCCAGCAGCCCCGGGATCGGCTCGCAGTTCTTC
NA | NA | TRBJ1-4 | TRBV5-1 | CASSLGPTNEKLFF | TGCGCCAGCAGCTTGGGTCCAACTAATGAAAAACTGTTTTTT
NA | NA | TRBJ2-7 | TRBV6-2/TRBV6-3 | CASSYGETYEQYF | TGTGCCAGCAGTTACGGCGAAACCTACGAGCAGTACTTC
NA | NA | TRBJ2-7 | TRBV28 | CASSPGQISYEQYF | TGTGCCAGCAGCCCCGGACAGATCTCCTACGAGCAGTACTTC
NA | NA | TRBJ2-1 | TRBV3-1/TRBV3-2 | CASSQRPPLRHNEQFF | TGTGCCAGCAGCCAACGACCCCCCCTCCGCCACAATGAGCAGTTCTTC
NA | NA | TRBJ2-7 | TRBV5-4 | CASSLGLGGGLDEQYF | TGTGCCAGCAGCCTGGGACTGGGTGGAGGTTTGGACGAGCAGTACTTC
NA | NA | TRBJ2-7 | TRBV5-4 | CASSLVGGQARQYF | TGTGCCAGCAGCTTGGTAGGGGGGCAGGCGAGGCAGTACTTC
NA | NA | TRBJ2-5 | TRBV3-1/TRBV3-2 | CASSQRGEETQYF | TGTGCCAGCAGCCAGAGGGGGGAGGAGACCCAGTACTTC
NA | NA | TRBJ1-5 | TRBV6-5 | CASRSGRNQPQHF | TGTGCCAGCAGATCGGGACGGAATCAGCCCCAGCATTTT
few | NA | TRBJ1-1 | TRBV25-1 | CASSEYWNTEAFF | TGTGCCAGCAGTGAATACTGGAACACTGAAGCTTTCTTT
NA | TRBD1 | TRBJ2-3 | TRBV7-8 | CASSLDRGTDTQYF | TGTGCCAGCAGCCTGGACAGGGGGACAGATACGCAGTATTTT
NA | TRBD1 | TRBJ1-4 | TRBV10-3 | CAISEAGQGDEKLFF | TGTGCCATCAGTGAGGCAGGACAGGGGGATGAAAAACTGTTTTTT
NA | TRBD1 | TRBJ2-3 | TRBV7-2 | CASSRDRTGTDTQYF | TGTGCCAGCAGCCGGGACAGGACGGGCACAGATACGCAGTATTTT